A selection of T cell receptor beta chains follows, all from one sample in a study of graft-versus-host responses after intestinal transplantation. Clones were read by immunoSEQ multiplex PCR, and TCRdb kept only the in-frame ones, dropping some. This repertoire shows approximately 85,000 clones, about 93% found once; its top ten account for 1% to 1.4%. These receptors have no identified antigens. Here the sequenced sample was unstimulated CD8+ T cells sorted from spleen or lymph node cells, taken before transplant. Receptor source: a human donor who was the organ donor for an intestinal transplant. The CDR3 runs from the conserved cysteine through the conserved F or W. Fields, in order: V gene, J gene, CDR3 protein.

TRBV13	TRBJ2-3	CASSSERSALTQYF
TRBV13	TRBJ1-6	CASSLQGVPLHF
TRBV27	TRBJ2-7	CASSLGTGEHEQYF
TRBV28	TRBJ2-7	CASSWGVPESSYEQYF
TRBV9	TRBJ2-7	CASGCVRGSGGVRLSYEQYF
TRBV10-2	TRBJ2-5	CASSAPTDTKETQYF
TRBV27	TRBJ2-7	CASSLQPGLAAYEQYF
TRBV11-2	TRBJ2-2	CASSFGPGQGDTGELFF
TRBV15	TRBJ1-4	CATSRDRGGTDEKLFF
TRBV7-9	TRBJ2-7	CASSFPEAYEQYF
TRBV4-3	TRBJ2-1	CASSQGVAGAGGNEQFF
TRBV6-1	TRBJ2-7	CASSPQGNEQYF
TRBV9	TRBJ1-5	CASSDSPGDQPQHF
TRBV10-1	TRBJ2-2	CASSEPGQRRLRRTGELFF
TRBV7-3	TRBJ1-3	CASSLTGGTGPANTIYF
TRBV19	TRBJ1-2	CASTGTAYGYTF
TRBV27	TRBJ2-1	CASSLSTSDNEQFF
TRBV19	TRBJ1-5	CASRDSEPQPQHF
TRBV7-6	TRBJ1-2	CASSLGFYRGPFDYGYTF
TRBV11-1	TRBJ1-1	CASSSWDGGEAFF
TRBV27	TRBJ2-1	CASSTDRESLNEQFF
TRBV7-9	TRBJ2-4	CASSYGRNIQYF